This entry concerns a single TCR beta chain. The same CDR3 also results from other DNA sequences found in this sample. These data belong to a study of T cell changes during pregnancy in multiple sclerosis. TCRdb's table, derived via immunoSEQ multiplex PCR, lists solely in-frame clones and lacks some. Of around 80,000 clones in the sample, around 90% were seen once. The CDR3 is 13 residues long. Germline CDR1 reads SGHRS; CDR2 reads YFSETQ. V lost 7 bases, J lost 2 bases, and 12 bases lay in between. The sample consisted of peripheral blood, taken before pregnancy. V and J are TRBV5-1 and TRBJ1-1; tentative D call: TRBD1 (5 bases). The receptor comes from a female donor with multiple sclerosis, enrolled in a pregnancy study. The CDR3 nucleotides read TGCGCCAGCTCGACAGCTTTAAACACTGAAGCTTTCTTT. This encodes CASSTALNTEAFF.